Listed below are T cell receptor beta chains from one sample, sequenced in a study of patients and donors after allogeneic stem cell transplantation. TCRdb fed the RT-PCR reads into MiXCR, producing one record per CDR3 protein. The repertoire includes roughly 41,000 distinct CDR3 sequences, about 30% of them detected once, and approximately 75% sits in the top ten. Sequenced input: blood, either unsorted or a sorted T cell fraction (not recorded which). All receptors come from a human donor who was either an allogeneic HSCT recipient or a stem cell or donor lymphocyte infusion donor (not recorded which). It is not recorded whose cells these are; they may come from a transplant donor. The CDR3 runs from the conserved cysteine through the conserved F or W. The D gene is left open where the match is weak. The size field is filled for only some rows; it gives once, few, many or a size class.

v_call	d_call	clone_size	j_call	cdr3_nt	cdr3_aa
TRBV7-3	TRBD2	few	TRBJ2-2	TGTGCCAGCAGCTTAGTTCCGGGAGGGCCCTACACCGGGGAGCTGTTTTTT	CASSLVPGGPYTGELFF
TRBV4-2	-	many	TRBJ2-4	TGTGCCAGCAGCCAAGGTTTGGAGATAGTAGCCAAAAACATTCAGTACTTC	CASSQGLEIVAKNIQYF
TRBV4-1	-	-	TRBJ2-1	TGCGCCAGCAGCCAAGGGTCAGCAGGATTTTGGGGCTCCTACAATGAGCAGTTCTTC	CASSQGSAGFWGSYNEQFF
TRBV30	-	-	TRBJ1-2	TGTGCCTGGCTAGGGGGTGGCTACACCTTC	CAWLGGGYTF
TRBV5-8	TRBD1	-	TRBJ2-3	TGTGCCAGCAGCTTCCTAGGGACAGGGGCCCGGGATACGCAGTATTTT	CASSFLGTGARDTQYF
TRBV12-3/TRBV12-4	-	-	TRBJ1-5	TGTGCCAGCAGTTTCTCCTCTGGGCGAGGCAATCAGCCCCAGCATTTT	CASSFSSGRGNQPQHF
TRBV7-6	-	many	TRBJ1-4	TGTGCCAGCAGCTTAGGAGCAGGGGTTAATGAAAAACTGTTTTTT	CASSLGAGVNEKLFF
TRBV28	TRBD1	few	TRBJ1-6	TGTGCCAGCAGTTCTCGAGGACAGGGCCATGGGGCCCTCCACTTT	CASSSRGQGHGALHF
TRBV12-3/TRBV12-4	-	few	TRBJ1-3	TGTGCCACCCCCCCCTCAGTTGGAAACACCATATATTTT	CATPPSVGNTIYF
TRBV27	TRBD2	-	TRBJ2-7	TGTGCCAGCAGCGCGCTAGCGGGAGGACCCCACGAGCAGTACTTC	CASSALAGGPHEQYF
TRBV12-3/TRBV12-4	TRBD1	many	TRBJ1-2	TGTGCCACGTGGACAGGGTATGGTGGCTACACCTTC	CATWTGYGGYTF
TRBV6-2/TRBV6-3	-	-	TRBJ2-5	TGTGCCAGCAGTGGGGGGACGGGCATTATGGAGACCCAGTACTTC	CASSGGTGIMETQYF
TRBV7-8	-	-	TRBJ2-1	TGTGCCAGCAGCTCCTTAGCGGAGCCCCCCTACAATGAGCAGTTCTTC	CASSSLAEPPYNEQFF
TRBV15	-	-	TRBJ1-2	TGTGCCACCAGCAGAGAAAAGGGGACCTATGGCTACACCTTC	CATSREKGTYGYTF
TRBV7-6	TRBD2	once	TRBJ2-5	TGTGCCAGATTACCTACCACTAGCGGGAGAGAAGAGACCCAGTACTTC	CARLPTTSGREETQYF
TRBV5-1	TRBD2	-	TRBJ2-7	TGCGCCAGCAGCTTGCTCGGGACTAGCGGGATCTCGCCTCAAGGCGAGCAGTACTTC	CASSLLGTSGISPQGEQYF
TRBV5-6	-	few	TRBJ1-6	TGTGCCAGCAGCCACCGCAGGGGCTGGAATAATTCACCCCTCCACTTT	CASSHRRGWNNSPLHF
TRBV28	TRBD1	-	TRBJ1-6	TGTGCCAGCAGTCATCTCGACAGGGAGAATTCACCCCTCCACTTT	CASSHLDRENSPLHF
TRBV7-9	TRBD2	-	TRBJ2-1	TGTGCCAGCCCCAAGCGGGAGGGGCACTACAATGAGCAGTTCTTC	CASPKREGHYNEQFF